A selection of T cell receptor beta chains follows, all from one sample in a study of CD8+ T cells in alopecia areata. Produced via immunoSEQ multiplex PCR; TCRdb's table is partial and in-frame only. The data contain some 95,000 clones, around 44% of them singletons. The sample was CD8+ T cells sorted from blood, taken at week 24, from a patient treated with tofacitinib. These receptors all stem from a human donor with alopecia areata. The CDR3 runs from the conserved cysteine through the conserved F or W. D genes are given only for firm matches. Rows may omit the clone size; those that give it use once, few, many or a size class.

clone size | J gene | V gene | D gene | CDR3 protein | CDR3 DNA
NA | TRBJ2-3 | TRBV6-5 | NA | CASSPTGLDTQYF | TGTGCCAGCAGCCCTACAGGGTTGGATACGCAGTATTTT
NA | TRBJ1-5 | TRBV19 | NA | CASRMERGQPQHF | TGTGCCAGTCGTATGGAGAGGGGTCAGCCCCAGCATTTT
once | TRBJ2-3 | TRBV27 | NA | CASSVGPTDTQYF | TGTGCCAGCAGTGTCGGCCCCACAGATACGCAGTATTTT
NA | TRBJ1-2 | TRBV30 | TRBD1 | CAWSVAGGLGNYGYTF | TGTGCCTGGAGTGTAGCAGGGGGTTTGGGTAACTATGGCTACACCTTC
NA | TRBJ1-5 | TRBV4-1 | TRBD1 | CASSQWGTENQPQHF | TGCGCCAGCAGCCAATGGGGGACAGAGAATCAGCCCCAGCATTTT
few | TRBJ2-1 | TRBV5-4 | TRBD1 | CANGQGQFF | TGTGCCAACGGACAGGGCCAGTTCTTC
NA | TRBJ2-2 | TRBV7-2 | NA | CASSLHGQGELFF | TGTGCCAGCAGCTTACACGGACAGGGGGAGCTGTTTTTT
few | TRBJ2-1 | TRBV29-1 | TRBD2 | CSVERESYNEQFF | TGCAGCGTAGAGCGGGAATCCTACAATGAGCAGTTCTTC
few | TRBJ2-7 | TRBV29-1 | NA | CSVVRGEHEQYF | TGCAGCGTTGTTAGGGGGGAGCACGAGCAGTACTTC
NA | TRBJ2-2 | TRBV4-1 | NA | CASSQDGDFSGELFF | TGCGCCAGCAGCCAAGATGGGGATTTCAGCGGGGAGCTGTTTTTT
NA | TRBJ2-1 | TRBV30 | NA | CAWSSPRYEQFF | TGTGCCTGGAGTTCTCCGAGGTATGAGCAGTTCTTC
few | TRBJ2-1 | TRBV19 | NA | CASSTRHLHPPRTHNEQFF | TGTGCCAGTAGTACCCGTCACCTTCACCCCCCCCGCACTCACAATGAGCAGTTCTTC
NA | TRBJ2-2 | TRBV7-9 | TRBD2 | CASSSRRAGGLAGELFF | TGTGCCAGCAGCTCGAGGCGGGCGGGAGGTCTTGCCGGGGAGCTGTTTTTT
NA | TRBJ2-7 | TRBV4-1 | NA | CASSQGNRDLSYEQYF | TGCGCCAGCAGCCAGGGCAATAGGGACTTGTCCTACGAGCAGTACTTC
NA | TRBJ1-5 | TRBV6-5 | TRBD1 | CASSQQGVRQPQHF | TGTGCCAGCAGCCAACAGGGGGTAAGGCAGCCCCAGCATTTT
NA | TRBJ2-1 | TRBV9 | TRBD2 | CASSVSGRAEYEQFF | TGTGCCAGCAGCGTTAGCGGGAGGGCTGAATATGAGCAGTTCTTC
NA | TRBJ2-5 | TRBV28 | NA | CASSQTQETQYF | TGTGCCAGCAGTCAAACCCAAGAGACCCAGTACTTC
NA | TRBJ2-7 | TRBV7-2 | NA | CASRQDRSSYEQYF | TGTGCCAGCAGGCAAGACAGGTCCTCCTACGAGCAGTACTTC
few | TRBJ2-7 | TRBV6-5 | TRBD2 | CASSYKIAGSEQYF | TGTGCCAGCAGTTACAAAATAGCGGGCTCCGAGCAGTACTTC
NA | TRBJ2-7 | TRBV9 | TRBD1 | CASSESGTGLYEQYF | TGTGCCAGCAGTGAGTCCGGGACAGGGTTATACGAGCAGTACTTC
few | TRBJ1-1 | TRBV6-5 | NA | CASNPRVNTEAFF | TGTGCCAGCAACCCACGAGTGAACACTGAAGCTTTCTTT
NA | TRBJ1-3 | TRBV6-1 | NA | CASSEARGRRNTIYF | TGTGCCAGCAGTGAAGCGCGTGGCAGAAGAAACACCATATATTTT
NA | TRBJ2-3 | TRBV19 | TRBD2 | CASSGLAGPDTQYF | TGTGCCAGTAGTGGACTAGCTGGTCCAGATACGCAGTATTTT
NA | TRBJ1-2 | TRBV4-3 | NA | CASSPGSTGYGYTF | TGCGCCAGCAGCCCCGGCTCCACGGGCTATGGCTACACCTTC
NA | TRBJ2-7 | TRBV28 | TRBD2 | CASSVAGVDEQYF | TGTGCCAGCAGTGTAGCGGGAGTTGACGAGCAGTACTTC
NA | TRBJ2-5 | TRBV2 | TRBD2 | CASSLQGPGTSGGGETQYF | TGTGCCAGCAGTTTACAGGGGCCTGGGACTAGCGGAGGCGGGGAGACCCAGTACTTC
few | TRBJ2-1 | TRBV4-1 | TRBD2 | CASSHLVSGRASDEQFF | TGCGCCAGCAGCCATTTGGTTAGCGGGAGGGCCAGTGATGAGCAGTTCTTC
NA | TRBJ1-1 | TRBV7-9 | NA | CASTPANTEAFF | TGTGCCAGCACCCCAGCGAACACTGAAGCTTTCTTT
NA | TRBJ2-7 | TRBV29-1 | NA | CSVEDAQPYEQYF | TGCAGCGTTGAAGATGCTCAACCTTACGAGCAGTACTTC
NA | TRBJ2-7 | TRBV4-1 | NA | CASSQDRAWGAGEQYF | TGCGCCAGCAGCCAAGACCGTGCTTGGGGGGCCGGCGAGCAGTACTTC
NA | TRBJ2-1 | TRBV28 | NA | CASSPRGAGGEQFF | TGTGCCAGCAGTCCCCGGGGGGCTGGTGGTGAGCAGTTCTTC
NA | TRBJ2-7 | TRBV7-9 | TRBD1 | CASSRTGRRSYEQYF | TGTGCCAGCAGCCGGACAGGGAGGAGGTCCTACGAGCAGTACTTC
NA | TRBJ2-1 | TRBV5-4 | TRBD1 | CASRLKYSGTGDPYNEQFF | TGTGCCAGCAGATTGAAATATAGCGGGACAGGGGATCCCTACAATGAGCAGTTCTTC
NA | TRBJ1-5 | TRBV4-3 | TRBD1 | CASSQGQGSQPQHF | TGCGCCAGCAGCCAGGGACAGGGAAGCCAGCCCCAGCATTTT
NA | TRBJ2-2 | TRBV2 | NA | CASSEWYAEPNTGELFF | TGTGCCAGCAGTGAATGGTACGCCGAGCCGAACACCGGGGAGCTGTTTTTT
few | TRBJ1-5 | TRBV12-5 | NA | CASGTFNQPQHF | TGTGCTAGTGGTACCTTTAATCAGCCCCAGCATTTT
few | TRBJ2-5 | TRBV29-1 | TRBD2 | CSVEGSPRLAGGWETQYF | TGCAGCGTTGAAGGTTCCCCCCGACTAGCGGGAGGGTGGGAGACCCAGTACTTC
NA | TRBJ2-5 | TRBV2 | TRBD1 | CASITPGGRETQYF | TGTGCCAGCATCACCCCAGGGGGCAGAGAGACCCAGTACTTC
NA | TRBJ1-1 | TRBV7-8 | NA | CASPFTEAFF | TGTGCCAGCCCGTTCACTGAGGCTTTCTTT
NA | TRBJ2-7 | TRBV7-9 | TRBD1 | CASSSPEDRGYEQYF | TGTGCCAGCAGCTCGCCTGAGGACAGGGGCTACGAGCAGTACTTC